The present entry profiles one TCR beta chain with its context. Its target antigen remains unknown. Base qualities are not provided; no much larger clone lies one nucleotide away. The sequencer was an Illumina HiSeq 1500. Through fastp at Q25 and MiXCR, TCRdb rebuilt clones from the public reads, retaining in-frame beta chains. Each record represents a unique CDR3 protein, reported with the most common genes and DNA among its rows. The sample includes roughly 640,000 distinct CDR3 sequences, with about 24% observed a single time. The top ten clones comprise less than 10% of the sample. The sample is drawn from a study of T cell repertoires in cytomegalovirus infection (dated by TCRdb to about 2019). Turning to the overall study: Donor HLA type was relevant to the analysis, as public TCR beta signatures indicated carriage of CMV infection together with the matching HLA type. Findings and caveats that apply to the study as a whole: Carriers of CMV infection plus the relevant HLA type were discriminated by the cumulative frequency of public TCR beta family members in the study cohort and in an independent approximately 360-donor cohort. The ex vivo response was dominated by HLA-C-restricted CMV-specific TCR beta clonotypes, which also provided the single most frequent clonotype in two of eight donors.

Measured from the cysteine to the phenylalanine, the CDR3 is 14 residues long. Only the CDR3 region is kept as DNA, spanning 42 bases read in frame from base 1. Deletion took 0 bases off V and 8 bases off J, with a span of 13 bases between the germline ends. CDR1 and CDR2 are read off the germline V gene as LGHNA and YNFKEQ. Sequenced sample: CD8+ T cells from PBMCs. The TCR was taken from a human donor in good health (CMV status not recorded). Some clones in this sample may be carry-over from other donors' samples. The chain is encoded by TRBV4-2 joined to TRBJ1-1, with no D gene named confidently. The nucleotides are TGTGCCAGCAGCCAAGATGTTCGAGGAGTGGAAGCTTTCTTT. Its protein is CASSQDVRGVEAFF.